A single T cell receptor (beta chain) is shown here with its context. Its antigen is as yet unknown. The CDR3 runs 15 residues. J gave up 1 base and V 3 bases, and 5 bases lay outside the gene matches. Per germline, CDR1 SQVTM and CDR2 ANQGSEA. TCRdb called the 5' RACE reads again in MiXCR, with one record for every CDR3 protein. In the table there are approximately 140,000 distinct CDR3 sequences, under 55% of which are singletons. These data originate in a study of CD8 T cells in ankylosing spondylitis. Study findings and constraints: Disease-linked clones were CD8+ and relatively rare in peripheral blood.

The sequence was obtained from a male donor with ankylosing spondylitis. The sequenced sample consisted of synovial fluid, either unsorted or a sorted T cell fraction (not recorded which). The chain combines TRBV29-1 with TRBJ1-2; 10 bases map to TRBD1. The CDR3 coding sequence is TGCAGCGTTGACCAGACAGGGGGCCATAACTATGGCTACACCTTC. It yields the protein CSVDQTGGHNYGYTF. Full variable domain (missing parts from reference TRBV29-1 and TRBJ1-2): SAVISQKPSRDICQRGTSLTIQCQVDSQVTMMFWYRQQPGQSLTLIATANQGSEATYESGFVIDKFPISRPNLTFSTLTVSNMSPEDSSIYLCSVDQTGGHNYGYTFGSGTRLTVV.